This TCR beta chain is drawn from a study of blood T cell repertoires in COVID-19. Study context: Acute-phase and convalescent COVID-19 samples originated in the United States, Italy and Spain. PBMCs, B-cell-depleted T cells, or T cells provided the cDNA or gDNA that made up the material.

The Seattle patients joined while their infection was active and were tracked longitudinally afterward. V was pared by 0 bases and J by 4 bases, with 9 bases between. Germline lookup yields CDR1 WSHSY and CDR2 SAAADI. This CDR3 region has 14 residues. Clones were read by immunoSEQ multiplex PCR, and TCRdb kept only the in-frame ones, dropping some. This table has roughly 160,000 clones, less than 85% appearing once. Sequencing was carried out using peripheral blood. The chain is built from TRBV10-2 and TRBJ1-2; D remains ambiguous. This sequence originates from a woman aged 55 to 70 with COVID-19, enrolled during active disease. CDR3 nucleotides: TGCGCCAGCAGTGAGTCTCCACAATTCTATGGCTACACCTTC. It translates to CASSESPQFYGYTF.